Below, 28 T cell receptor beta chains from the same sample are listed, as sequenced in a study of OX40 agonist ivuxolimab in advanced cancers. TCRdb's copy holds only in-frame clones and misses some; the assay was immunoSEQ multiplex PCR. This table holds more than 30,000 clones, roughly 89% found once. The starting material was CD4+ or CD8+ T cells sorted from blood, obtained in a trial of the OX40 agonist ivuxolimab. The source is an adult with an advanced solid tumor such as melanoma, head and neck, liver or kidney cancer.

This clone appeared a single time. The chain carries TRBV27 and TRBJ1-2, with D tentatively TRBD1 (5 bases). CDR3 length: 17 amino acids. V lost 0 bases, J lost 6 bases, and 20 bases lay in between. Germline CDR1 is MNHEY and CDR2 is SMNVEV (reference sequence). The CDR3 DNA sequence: TGTGCCAGCAGTTTATCCGCCGGGACGGTCCCACTGGATGGCTACACCTTC. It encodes CASSLSAGTVPLDGYTF.

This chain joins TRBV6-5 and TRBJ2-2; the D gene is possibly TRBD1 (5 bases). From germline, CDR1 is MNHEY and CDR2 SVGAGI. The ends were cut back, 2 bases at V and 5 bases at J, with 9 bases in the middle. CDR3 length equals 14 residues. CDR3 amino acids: CASSYKGRTGELFF. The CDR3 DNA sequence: TGTGCCAGCAGTTACAAGGGGCGGACCGGGGAGCTGTTTTTT.

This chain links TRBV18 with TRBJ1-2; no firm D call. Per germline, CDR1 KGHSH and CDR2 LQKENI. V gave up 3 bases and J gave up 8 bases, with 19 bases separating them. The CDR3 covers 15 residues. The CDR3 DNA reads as TGTGCCAGCTCACCCCAGCAAAGCGGGGTTTTCGGCTACACCTTC. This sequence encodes CASSPQQSGVFGYTF.

CDR3 loop: CASSFEPRHNEQFF. The CDR3 DNA follows: TGTGCCAGCAGTTTCGAGCCCCGACACAATGAGCAGTTCTTC. The chain combines TRBV27 with TRBJ2-1; D unresolved. The germline V and J ends were trimmed by 3 bases and 5 bases, with 11 bases remaining between them. This CDR3 region has 14 residues. Germline-derived CDR1 and CDR2 are MNHEY and SMNVEV (reference sequence).

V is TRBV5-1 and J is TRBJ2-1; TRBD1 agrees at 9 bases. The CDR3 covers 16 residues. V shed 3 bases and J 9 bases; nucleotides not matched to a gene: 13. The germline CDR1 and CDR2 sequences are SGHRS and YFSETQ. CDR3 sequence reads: CASSYRGQGSGGEQFF. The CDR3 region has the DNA TGCGCCAGCAGCTATAGGGGACAGGGATCTGGTGGTGAGCAGTTCTTC. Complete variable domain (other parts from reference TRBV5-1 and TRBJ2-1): KAGVTQTPRYLIKTRGQQVTLSCSPISGHRSVSWYQQTPGQGLQFLFEYFSETQRNKGNFPGRFSGRQFSNSRSEMNVSTLELGDSALYLCASSYRGQGSGGEQFFGPGTRLTVL.

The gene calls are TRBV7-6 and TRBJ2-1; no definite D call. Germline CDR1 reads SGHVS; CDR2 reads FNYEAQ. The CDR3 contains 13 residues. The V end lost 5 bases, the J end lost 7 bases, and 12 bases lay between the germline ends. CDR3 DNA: TGTGCCAGCAGCCCCCGGATCGGGAATGAGCAGTTCTTC. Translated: CASSPRIGNEQFF.

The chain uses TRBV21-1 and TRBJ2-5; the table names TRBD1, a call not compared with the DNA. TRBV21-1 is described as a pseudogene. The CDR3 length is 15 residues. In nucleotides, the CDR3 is TGTGCCAGCAGCAAAGCGCAGTCAGACCAAGAGACCCAGTACTTC. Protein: CASSKAQSDQETQYF.

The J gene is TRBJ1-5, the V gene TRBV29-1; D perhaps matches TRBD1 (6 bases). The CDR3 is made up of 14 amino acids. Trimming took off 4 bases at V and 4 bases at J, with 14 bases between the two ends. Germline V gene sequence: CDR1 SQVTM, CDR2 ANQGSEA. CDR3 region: CSVVVDSFNQPQHF. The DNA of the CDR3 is TGCAGCGTTGTGGTGGACAGTTTTAATCAGCCCCAGCATTTT.

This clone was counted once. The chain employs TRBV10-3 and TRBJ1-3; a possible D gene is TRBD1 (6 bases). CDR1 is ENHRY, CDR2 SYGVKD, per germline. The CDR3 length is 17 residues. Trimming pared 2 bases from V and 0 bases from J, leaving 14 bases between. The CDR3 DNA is TGTGCCATCAGTGAGAGGGGGAACTCCTACTCTGGAAACACCATATATTTT. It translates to CAISERGNSYSGNTIYF.

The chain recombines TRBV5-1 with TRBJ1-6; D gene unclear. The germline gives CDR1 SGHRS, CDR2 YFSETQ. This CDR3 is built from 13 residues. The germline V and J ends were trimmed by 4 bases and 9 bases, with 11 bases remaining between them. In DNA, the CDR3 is TGCGCCAGCAGCCCAGCCGTCGGTTCACCCCTCCACTTT. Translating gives CASSPAVGSPLHF.

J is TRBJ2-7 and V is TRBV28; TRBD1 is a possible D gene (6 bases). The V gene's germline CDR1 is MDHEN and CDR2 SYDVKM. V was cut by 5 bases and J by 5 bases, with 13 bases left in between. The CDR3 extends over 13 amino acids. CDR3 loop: CASSPPGVHEQYF. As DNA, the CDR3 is TGTGCCAGCAGTCCCCCAGGGGTTCACGAGCAGTACTTC.

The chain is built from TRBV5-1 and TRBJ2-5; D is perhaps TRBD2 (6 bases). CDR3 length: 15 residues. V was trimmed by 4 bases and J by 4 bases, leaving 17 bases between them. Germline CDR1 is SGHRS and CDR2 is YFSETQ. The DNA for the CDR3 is TGCGCCAGCAGCGGAGGGACTGCCGGGGGAGAGACCCAGTACTTC. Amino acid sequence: CASSGGTAGGETQYF. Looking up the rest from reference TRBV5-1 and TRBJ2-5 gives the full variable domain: KAGVTQTPRYLIKTRGQQVTLSCSPISGHRSVSWYQQTPGQGLQFLFEYFSETQRNKGNFPGRFSGRQFSNSRSEMNVSTLELGDSALYLCASSGGTAGGETQYFGPGTRLLVL.

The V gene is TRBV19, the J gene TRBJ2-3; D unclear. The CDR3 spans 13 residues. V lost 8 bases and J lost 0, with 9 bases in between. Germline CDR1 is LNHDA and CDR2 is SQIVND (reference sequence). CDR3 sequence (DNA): TGTGCCAGTGCCTGGCGTAGCACAGATACGCAGTATTTT. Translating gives CASAWRSTDTQYF.

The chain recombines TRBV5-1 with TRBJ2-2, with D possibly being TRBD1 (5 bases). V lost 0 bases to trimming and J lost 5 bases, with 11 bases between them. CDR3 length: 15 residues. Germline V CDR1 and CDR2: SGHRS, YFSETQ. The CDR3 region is CASSLEAGLTGELFF. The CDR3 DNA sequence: TGCGCCAGCAGCTTGGAAGCAGGGTTGACCGGGGAGCTGTTTTTT.

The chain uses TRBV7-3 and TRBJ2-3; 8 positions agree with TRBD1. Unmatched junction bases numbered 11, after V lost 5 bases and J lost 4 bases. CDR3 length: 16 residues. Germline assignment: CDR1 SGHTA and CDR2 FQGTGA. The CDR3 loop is CASSPTGTGSADTQYF. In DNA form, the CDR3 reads TGTGCCAGCAGCCCGACGGGGACAGGTAGCGCAGATACGCAGTATTTT.

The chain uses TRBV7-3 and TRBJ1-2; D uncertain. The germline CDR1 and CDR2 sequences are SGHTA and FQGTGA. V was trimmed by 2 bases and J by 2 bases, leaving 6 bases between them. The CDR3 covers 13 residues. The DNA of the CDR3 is TGTGCCAGCAGCTTACACCTCAACTATGGCTACACCTTC. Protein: CASSLHLNYGYTF.

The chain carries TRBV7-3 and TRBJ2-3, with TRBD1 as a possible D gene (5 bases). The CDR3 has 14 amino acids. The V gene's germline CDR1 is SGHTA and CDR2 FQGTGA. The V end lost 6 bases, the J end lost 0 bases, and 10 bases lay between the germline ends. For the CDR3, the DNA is TGTGCCAGCAGTTCAAGGGGTAGCACAGATACGCAGTATTTT. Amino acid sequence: CASSSRGSTDTQYF.

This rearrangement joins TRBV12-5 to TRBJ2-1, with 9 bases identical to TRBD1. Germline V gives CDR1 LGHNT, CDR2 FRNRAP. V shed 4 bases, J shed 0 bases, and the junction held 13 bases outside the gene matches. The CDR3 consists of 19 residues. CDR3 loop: CASGSSINRGRSSYNEQFF. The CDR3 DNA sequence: TGTGCTAGTGGTTCCTCAATAAACAGGGGGCGGAGCTCCTACAATGAGCAGTTCTTC.

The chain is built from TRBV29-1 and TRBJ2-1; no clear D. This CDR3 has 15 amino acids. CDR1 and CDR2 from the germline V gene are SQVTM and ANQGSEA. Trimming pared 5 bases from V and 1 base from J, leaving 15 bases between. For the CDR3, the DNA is TGCAGCGTTATTTACGGATTGGGATCCTACAATGAGCAGTTCTTC. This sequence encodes CSVIYGLGSYNEQFF.

The CDR3 loop is CASSIAHSNQPQHF. The CDR3, as DNA: TGTGCCAGTAGTATCGCCCATAGCAATCAGCCCCAGCATTTT. The genes are TRBV19 and TRBJ1-5; D not resolved. Trimming left V 3 bases short and J 0 bases short, with 6 bases between. The CDR3 has 14 amino acids. Per the germline V gene, CDR1 is LNHDA and CDR2 is SQIVND (reference sequence).

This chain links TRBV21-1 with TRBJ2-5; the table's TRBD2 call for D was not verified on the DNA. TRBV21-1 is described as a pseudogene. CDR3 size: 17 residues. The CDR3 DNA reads TGTGCCAGCAGCAAAAGAAAAGGGGAGGTCATAAAAGAGACCCAGTACTTC. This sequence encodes CASSKRKGEVIKETQYF.

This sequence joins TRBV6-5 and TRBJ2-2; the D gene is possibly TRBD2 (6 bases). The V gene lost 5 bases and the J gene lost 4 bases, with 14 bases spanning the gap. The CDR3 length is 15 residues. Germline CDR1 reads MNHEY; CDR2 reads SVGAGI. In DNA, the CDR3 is TGTGCCAGCAGTACTTCCGGGACTCTCACCGGGGAGCTGTTTTTT. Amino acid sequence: CASSTSGTLTGELFF.

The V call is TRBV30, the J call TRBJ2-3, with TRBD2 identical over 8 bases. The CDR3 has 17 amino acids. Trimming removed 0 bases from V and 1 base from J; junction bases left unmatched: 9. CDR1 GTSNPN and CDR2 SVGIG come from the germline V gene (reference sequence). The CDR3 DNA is TGTGCCTGGAGTGTATTCGGGGGGGCCCTTGGCACAGATACGCAGTATTTT. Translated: CAWSVFGGALGTDTQYF.

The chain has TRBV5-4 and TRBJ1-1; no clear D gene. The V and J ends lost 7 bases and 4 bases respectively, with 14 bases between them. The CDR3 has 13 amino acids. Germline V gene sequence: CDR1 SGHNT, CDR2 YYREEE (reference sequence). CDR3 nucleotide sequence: TGTGCCAGCCGCCCCGTCAGCTCCACTGAAGCTTTCTTT. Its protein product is CASRPVSSTEAFF.

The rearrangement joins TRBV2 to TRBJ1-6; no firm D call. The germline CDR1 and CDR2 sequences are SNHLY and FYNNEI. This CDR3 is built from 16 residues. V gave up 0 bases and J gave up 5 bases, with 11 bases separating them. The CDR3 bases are TGTGCCAGCAGTGAAGCGAGGGTTCTCAATAATTCACCCCTCCACTTT. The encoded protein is CASSEARVLNNSPLHF.

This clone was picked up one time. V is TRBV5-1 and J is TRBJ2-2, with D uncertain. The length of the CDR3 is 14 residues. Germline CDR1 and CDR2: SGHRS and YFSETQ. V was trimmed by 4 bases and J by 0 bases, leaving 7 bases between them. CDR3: CASSPKTNTGELFF. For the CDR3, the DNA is TGCGCCAGCAGCCCCAAAACGAACACCGGGGAGCTGTTTTTT.

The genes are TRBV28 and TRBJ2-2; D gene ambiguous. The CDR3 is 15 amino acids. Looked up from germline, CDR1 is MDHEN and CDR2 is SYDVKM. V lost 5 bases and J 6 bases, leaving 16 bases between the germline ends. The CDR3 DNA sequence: TGTGCCAGCAGTCAACGTATAAGAATACCCGGGGAGCTGTTTTTT. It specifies CASSQRIRIPGELFF.

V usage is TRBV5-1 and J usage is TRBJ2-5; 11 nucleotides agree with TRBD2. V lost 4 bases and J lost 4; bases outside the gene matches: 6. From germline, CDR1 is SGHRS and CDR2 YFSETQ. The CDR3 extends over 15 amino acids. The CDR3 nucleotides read TGCGCCAGCAGCCCGGGACTAGCGGAATCAGAGACCCAGTACTTC. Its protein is CASSPGLAESETQYF.